This TCR beta chain appears in the sequencing data of a study of CD8 T cells in ankylosing spondylitis. This clonotype showed up many times. No antigen is known for it. Each TCR beta library was made by quantitative 5'-RACE that incorporated molecular barcodes. MiXCR was run by TCRdb on the 5' RACE reads, yielding one entry per CDR3 protein. The sample yields about 69,000 distinct CDR3 sequences, 5.3% seen once. Trimming took 2 bases from V and 2 from J, leaving 12 bases between them. CDR1 and CDR2 (germline): MNHEY, SMNVEV (reference sequence). This CDR3 contains 16 residues. Findings and limits, study-wide: Some motif variants were previously reported in reactive arthritis synovial fluid and blood. Disease-linked clones reportedly concentrated significantly in matched ankylosing spondylitis synovial fluid.

This sequence originates from a male donor with ankylosing spondylitis or in good health (not recorded which). The chain employs TRBV27 and TRBJ2-2; TRBD1 or TRBD2 may be the D gene (6 bases each). The sample comprised blood, either unsorted or a sorted T cell fraction (not recorded which). CDR3 sequence: CASSLGGGGNTGELFF. DNA for the CDR3: TGTGCCAGCAGTTTAGGAGGGGGAGGAAACACCGGGGAGCTGTTTTTT.